What follows is one TCR beta chain and its context. One junction end does not reproduce the germline sequence, and a read error may be involved. The PCR made use of 60 Vbeta and 13 Jbeta primers. Assay: immunoSEQ multiplex PCR; the TCRdb copy retains only in-frame clones and omits some. This table has 150,000 to 200,000 clones, roughly 79% appearing once. This specimen comes from a study of cytomegalovirus exposure and HLA in healthy donors. Study background: Earlier work reported 110 million or so unique TCR beta sequences from 150 million to 200 million T cells.

This CDR3 is built from 17 residues. Germline CDR1 reads SEHNR; CDR2 reads FQNEAQ (reference sequence). This chain links TRBV7-9 with TRBJ1-3, with 7 bases matching TRBD1. The sample was PBMCs. The receptor's source is a woman in her forties or fifties in good health and CMV-seropositive. The CDR3 DNA follows: TGTGCCAGCAGCTTGGCAACGGGGACAGCCTCTCGAAACACCATATATTTT. Translated: CASSLATGTASRNTIYF.